The 10 T cell receptor beta chains listed next were all sequenced from one sample in a study of cytomegalovirus exposure and HLA in healthy donors (TCRdb year 2017). Libraries were made using the immunoSEQ multiplex PCR assay. A mixture of 60 forward primers for TCR Vbeta segments and 13 reverse primers for TCR Jbeta segments was used in the multiplex PCR. TCRdb holds this immuneACCESS table with in-frame rearrangements only. Some clones are missing; in checked studies, unresolved V genes explain under half, and the rest has no known cause. The sample table records 140,000 or so clones; approximately 65% of these occur just once. The top ten hold around 6.3% of the sample. Sequencing was performed on PBMCs. These receptors were collected from a woman aged 60-70 years in good health and CMV-seronegative.

The chain combines TRBV6-1 with TRBJ1-6; D remains ambiguous. V lost 8 bases and J lost 4, with 15 bases in between. Germline loops: CDR1 MNHNS, CDR2 SASEGT. CDR3 length equals 15 residues. Written as DNA, the CDR3 is TGTGCCAGCGCGGGCGGGGAAATTTATAATTCACCCCTCCACTTT. Translated: CASAGGEIYNSPLHF.

In regard to this clone: The identical CDR3 is also encoded by other nucleotide sequences in the sample. The chain recombines TRBV5-1 with TRBJ2-5; TRBD2 agrees at 11 bases. The CDR3 has 16 residues. Losses at the gene ends were 0 bases for V and 2 bases for J; bases not matched to a gene: 3. From germline, CDR1 is SGHRS and CDR2 YFSETQ. As DNA, the CDR3 is TGCGCCAGCAGCTTGGGGCTAGCGGGAGGACAAGAGACCCAGTACTTC. Amino acid sequence: CASSLGLAGGQETQYF.

The J gene is TRBJ2-2, the V gene TRBV9; a weak D match, TRBD1 (6 bases). The ends were cut back, 2 bases at V and 4 bases at J, with 15 bases in the middle. The CDR3 is 16 amino acids. Germline lookup yields CDR1 SGDLS and CDR2 YYNGEE. The CDR3 DNA follows: TGTGCCAGCAGCGTCCAGGGGTCATTGGTCACCGGGGAGCTGTTTTTT. Amino acids: CASSVQGSLVTGELFF.

The chain employs TRBV5-1 and TRBJ2-2, with 8 bases lining up with TRBD2. After removal of 3 bases from V and 4 bases from J, the junction contained 8 bases not matched to a gene. This CDR3 comprises 16 residues. Germline loops: CDR1 SGHRS, CDR2 YFSETQ. CDR3 protein: CASSSNGRGATGELFF. CDR3 DNA sequence: TGCGCCAGCAGCTCCAACGGGAGGGGGGCCACCGGGGAGCTGTTTTTT.

This chain connects TRBV5-1 to TRBJ2-2; 8 bases line up with TRBD1. V dropped 2 bases and J dropped 4; count of bases not matched to a gene: 4. The CDR3 runs to 15 residues. Germline V lookup: CDR1 SGHRS, CDR2 YFSETQ. CDR3 nucleotide sequence: TGCGCCAGCAGCTTAGGTGGACAGGGCACCGGGGAGCTGTTTTTT. Protein: CASSLGGQGTGELFF.

The CDR3 protein is CASSQDPIGTIQETQYF. The DNA of the CDR3 is TGTGCCAGCAGCCAAGACCCCATCGGGACAATCCAAGAGACCCAGTACTTC. V usage is TRBV14 and J usage is TRBJ2-5, with D perhaps TRBD1 (6 bases). This CDR3 is 17 amino acids long. Germline CDR1 reads SGHDN; CDR2 reads FVKESK. The V gene lost 0 bases and the J gene lost 1 base, with 15 bases spanning the gap.

In its sample, this clone was seen once. J is TRBJ2-7 and V is TRBV20-1, with D unclear. From germline, CDR1 is DFQATT and CDR2 SNEGSKA (reference sequence). The V end lost 1 base, the J end lost 5 bases, and 6 bases lay between the germline ends. The CDR3 contains 11 residues. CDR3 sequence: CSARVVNEQYF. CDR3 sequence (DNA): TGCAGTGCTAGAGTTGTAAACGAGCAGTACTTC.

V usage is TRBV11-3 and J usage is TRBJ2-5; TRBD1 might be the D (5 bases). Trimming took off 5 bases at V and 8 bases at J, with 15 bases between the two ends. CDR1 is SGHNT, CDR2 YENEEA, per germline. The CDR3 is 13 amino acids. The CDR3 sequence: CASSKILGATQYF. CDR3 nucleotides: TGTGCCAGCAGCAAAATCCTAGGGGCCACCCAGTACTTC.

There are a few counts of this clone. The chain combines TRBV7-3 with TRBJ2-1, with D unclear. CDR3 length: 15 amino acids. The V end was cut by 5 bases, the J end by 0 bases, with 11 bases between. CDR1 is SGHTA and CDR2 is FQGTGA in the germline V gene. CDR3 bases: TGTGCCAGCAGCGAAGACTCCACCTCCTACAATGAGCAGTTCTTC. Its translation: CASSEDSTSYNEQFF.

Comments on this clone: The germline gene is not matched at one end of the junction; a read error may be the cause. The rearrangement joins TRBV7-9 to TRBJ1-2; no firm D call. Germline V gene sequence: CDR1 SEHNR, CDR2 FQNEAQ (reference sequence). This CDR3 has 15 amino acids. The CDR3 DNA is TGTGCCAGCAGCTTTAGTTCCACCGGGGAGCGAGGCTACGCCTTC. This sequence encodes CASSFSSTGERGYAF. The full variable domain, its missing parts supplied by reference TRBV7-9 and TRBJ1-2, is DTGVSQNPRHKITKRGQNVTFRCDPISEHNRLYWYRQTLGQGPEFLTYFQNEAQLEKSRLLSDRFSAERPKGSFSTLEIQRTEQGDSAMYLCASSFSSTGERGYAFGSGTRLTVV.